This TCR beta chain was captured by sequencing in a study of shared clonotypes between healthy human individuals. Assay used: immunoSEQ multiplex PCR; TCRdb lists only in-frame clones, some missing. The table lists approximately 240,000 clones, just over 65% of them singletons. Germline CDR1 SGDLS, CDR2 YYNGEE. CDR3 length: 14 amino acids. V dropped 5 bases and J dropped 0 bases, with 9 bases sitting between them. The sequencing input was memory CD4+ T cells sorted from blood. Stated subset: CD45RA-negative fraction. The TCR comes from a man in his thirties or forties in good health. The chain recombines TRBV9 with TRBJ2-1; no firm D call. CDR3 region: CASSRSVSYNEQFF. In DNA, the CDR3 is TGTGCCAGCAGTCGATCGGTCTCCTACAATGAGCAGTTCTTC.